This T cell receptor (beta chain) came from a study of CXCR3-negative and CXCR3-positive naive CD8 T cells. Notes on the study in general: CXCR3-positive naive cells carried more hydrophobic TRB CDR3s than CXCR3-negative naive cells did. Naive CXCR3-positive and CXCR3-negative cells shared TRBV-TRBJ usage; memory cells diverged.

Every subset of CD8+ T cells was sorted in triplicate at approximately 300,000 cells each. Preparation of TRB cDNA libraries relied on 5' RACE carrying UMI labels. Each CDR3 protein gets one entry in TCRdb, which reprocessed the 5' RACE reads and gives no DNA. The listing records approximately 100,000 distinct CDR3 sequences. In regard to this clonotype: Its antigen is still unknown.

The germline V gene encodes CDR1 SQVTM and CDR2 ANQGSEA. The CDR3 extends over 15 amino acids. The chain has TRBV29-1 and TRBJ2-7; TCRdb designates TRBD2, a call that cannot be tested without DNA. The source material was naive CXCR3- CD8+ T cells from blood. Regarding subset: CD45RO-CCR7+CD27+CD95- naive CD8+ T cells lacking CXCR3 (TNR3-). This TCR was sampled from a human donor in good health. Some clones in this sample may be carry-over from other donors' samples. CDR3 protein: CSVGLGGSGGNEQYF.